What follows are 21 T cell receptor beta chains derived from one specimen sequenced in a study of T cells in Graves' hyperthyroidism and ophthalmopathy. There were TCR beta CDR3 regions amplified from RNA transcripts. The HTBI primer set served for first-round RT-PCR of the TCR CDR3. TCRdb re-derived calls from the multiplex PCR reads in MiXCR, one entry per CDR3 protein. Of hundreds of thousands of distinct CDR3 sequences in the sample, about 18% were seen once. Material: blood. Receptors were obtained from a woman aged 18-35 years with Graves' hyperthyroidism.

The table lists this clonotype with many counts. The chain links TRBV29-1 to TRBJ1-1, with no clear D. Germline-derived CDR1 and CDR2 are SQVTM and ANQGSEA. CDR3 length equals 15 residues. The germline V and J ends were trimmed by 7 bases and 2 bases, with 20 bases remaining between them. CDR3 DNA: TGCAGCGGAAAAGGGAGGAAGGGTACTAACACTGAAGCTTTCTTT. Translation: CSGKGRKGTNTEAFF.

This clonotype was observed at least ten times. This rearrangement joins TRBV2 to TRBJ1-5, with D hard to call. Trimming left V 5 bases short and J 15 bases short, with 20 bases between. CDR1 SNHLY and CDR2 FYNNEI come from the germline V gene. The CDR3 runs to 13 residues. The CDR3: CASSRRTEAEGHF. CDR3 nucleotide sequence: TGTGCCAGCAGTCGTCGGACCGAGGCCGAAGGGCATTTT.

This clonotype was detected ten times or more. V and J are TRBV27 and TRBJ1-2; D ambiguous. The germline CDR1 and CDR2 sequences are MNHEY and SMNVEV (reference sequence). The V gene lost 1 base and the J gene lost 2 bases, with 8 bases spanning the gap. The CDR3 extends over 14 amino acids. The CDR3 nucleotides are TGTGCCAGCAGTTTATATGGCAGCAACTATGGCTACACCTTC. Residues: CASSLYGSNYGYTF.

This chain connects TRBV6-1 to TRBJ2-7; 7 bases align to TRBD2. Germline-derived CDR1 and CDR2 are MNHNS and SASEGT. The CDR3 totals 15 residues. With 5 bases clipped from V and 0 bases from J, the junction kept 7 bases outside the gene matches. In nucleotides, the CDR3 is TGTGCCAGCAGTATCCGGGAGGCGCCCTCCTACGAGCAGTACTTC. This codes for CASSIREAPSYEQYF.

This clonotype was detected a few times. The chain links TRBV20-1 to TRBJ1-5; D not certain. This CDR3 comprises 15 residues. CDR1 and CDR2 from the germline V gene are DFQATT and SNEGSKA (reference sequence). V shed 0 bases and J shed 1 base, with 10 bases lying between them. In nucleotides, the CDR3 is TGCAGTGCTAGAGATGTGGTGGGGAGCAATCAGCCCCAGCATTTT. Translated, it gives CSARDVVGSNQPQHF.

This clonotype was counted at least ten times. V gene TRBV6-5 combines with J gene TRBJ2-5, with 7 bases aligning to TRBD2. With 6 bases clipped from V and 2 bases from J, the junction kept 6 bases outside the gene matches. CDR3 length: 14 amino acids. The germline V gene encodes CDR1 MNHEY and CDR2 SVGAGI. CDR3 coding DNA: TGTGCCAGCAGCCTTCTAGCGGATCAAGAGACCCAGTACTTC. Translating it yields CASSLLADQETQYF.

This clonotype has just a few counts. The rearrangement links TRBV18 to TRBJ1-6; TRBD1 aligns across 7 bases. Germline assignment: CDR1 KGHSH and CDR2 LQKENI. The CDR3 length is 15 residues. The V gene end was trimmed by 0 bases and the J gene end by 7 bases; junction bases not matched to a gene: 3. The CDR3 nucleotides read TGTGCCAGCTCACCACCGGAGGGGGCGAATTCACCCCTCCACTTT. Translation gives CASSPPEGANSPLHF.

There are many counts of this clonotype. For the CDR3, the DNA is TGTGCCAGCAGCCCTCTCCTCAGCAGGGAGAAGGTGTTTTTT. It specifies CASSPLLSREKVFF. The V call is TRBV7-8, the J call TRBJ2-2, with D possibly being TRBD1 or TRBD2 (5 bases each). V shed 5 bases and J shed 15 bases, with 22 bases lying between them. CDR3 size: 14 residues. Germline values: CDR1 SGHVS, CDR2 FQNEAQ.

V gene TRBV5-1 combines with J gene TRBJ1-2, with D unresolved. Germline values: CDR1 SGHRS, CDR2 YFSETQ. Trimming left V 0 bases short and J 6 bases short, with 12 bases between. This CDR3 has 14 amino acids. CDR3 in amino acids: CASSLASDGNGYTF. CDR3 DNA sequence: TGCGCCAGCAGCTTGGCGAGTGACGGGAATGGCTACACCTTC.

This clonotype was picked up many times. This chain joins TRBV4-1 and TRBJ2-5; 9 nucleotides align to TRBD2. Per germline, CDR1 MGHRA and CDR2 YSYEKL. V dropped 0 bases and J dropped 4; count of bases not matched to a gene: 6. The CDR3 runs 16 residues. Here the CDR3 DNA reads TGCGCCAGCAGCCAAGATCAAGCGGGGGGTGTAGAGACCCAGTACTTC. Translation: CASSQDQAGGVETQYF.

This clonotype was counted many times. The rearrangement uses TRBV11-1 and TRBJ2-7; tentative D call: TRBD1 (6 bases). The CDR3 loop spans 14 amino acids. The V end lost 4 bases, the J end lost 3 bases, and 13 bases lay between the germline ends. In germline, CDR1 is SGHAT, CDR2 FQDESV (reference sequence). As DNA, the CDR3 is TGTGCCAGCAGCTCGGCAACAGGGAACTACGAGCAGTACTTC. Residues: CASSSATGNYEQYF.

This clonotype was recorded many times. The rearrangement links TRBV30 to TRBJ2-7, with D perhaps matching TRBD1 (7 bases). Germline V CDR1 and CDR2: GTSNPN, SVGIG (reference sequence). The CDR3 totals 13 residues. Trimming left V 4 bases short and J 5 bases short, with 15 bases between. This CDR3 reads CAWTFDREDEQYF. In DNA, the CDR3 is TGTGCCTGGACCTTTGACAGGGAGGACGAGCAGTACTTC.

This clonotype occurred many times. The chain has TRBV20-1 and TRBJ1-5, with D possibly being TRBD1 (6 bases). CDR3 length equals 13 residues. Between the trimmed V and J ends, which lost 2 bases and 3 bases, there was a span of 8 bases. Per germline, CDR1 DFQATT and CDR2 SNEGSKA (reference sequence). CDR3 DNA sequence: TGCAGTGCTAGACGGGACACCAATCAGCCCCAGCATTTT. Protein product: CSARRDTNQPQHF.

The chain couples TRBV7-8 to TRBJ2-7, with D uncertain. This CDR3 has 14 residues. Germline V gene data show CDR1 as SGHVS and CDR2 as FQNEAQ. Trimming took off 2 bases at V and 0 bases at J, with 8 bases between the two ends. The CDR3 DNA is TGTGCCAGCAGCTTACGGTCGAGCTCCTACGAGCAGTACTTC. The encoded protein is CASSLRSSSYEQYF.

This clonotype showed up many times. The V gene is TRBV10-1, the J gene TRBJ1-2, with D unclear. The CDR3 sequence is 12 residues long. Germline V gene sequence: CDR1 WNHNN, CDR2 SYGVQD (reference sequence). Trimming pared 9 bases from V and 3 bases from J, leaving 11 bases between. CDR3 in DNA: TGCGCCAGTCCCCGACAAGACTATGGCTACACCTTC. It translates to CASPRQDYGYTF.

At least ten counts were recorded for this clonotype. This chain uses TRBV12-3 or TRBV12-4 with TRBJ1-3; no firm D call. CDR3 length: 16 amino acids. V shed 5 bases and J shed 0 bases, with 14 bases lying between them. CDR3 sequence: CASSRTTESSGNTIYF. In DNA form, the CDR3 reads TGTGCCAGCAGTCGGACCACAGAGAGCTCTGGAAACACCATATATTTT.

This clonotype was recorded at least ten times. The chain joins TRBV20-1 to TRBJ1-2; D unclear. V gave up 4 bases and J gave up 1 base, with 13 bases separating them. Germline V CDR1 and CDR2: DFQATT, SNEGSKA (reference sequence). CDR3 length: 14 amino acids. CDR3 DNA sequence: TGCAGTGCTACTCCAGGAGACCTTAACTATGGCTACACCTTC. Encoded protein: CSATPGDLNYGYTF.

This clonotype has ten or more counts. The chain links TRBV28 to TRBJ2-4; no definite D call. V lost 8 bases, J lost 1 base, and 12 bases lay in between. The CDR3 totals 14 residues. Germline V gene data show CDR1 as MDHEN and CDR2 as SYDVKM. The DNA of the CDR3 is TGTGCCAGCTGGGGTTACTCGGCCAAAAACATTCAGTACTTC. This gives the protein CASWGYSAKNIQYF. The whole variable domain, filled in from reference TRBV28 and TRBJ2-4, reads DVKVTQSSRYLVKRTGEKVFLECVQDMDHENMFWYRQDPGLGLRLIYFSYDVKMKEKGDIPEGYSVSREKKERFSLILESASTNQTSMYLCASWGYSAKNIQYFGAGTRLSVL.

The rearrangement links TRBV7-2 to TRBJ2-4; tentatively, D is TRBD2 (5 bases). V lost 1 base and J 7 bases, leaving 14 bases between the germline ends. CDR1 SGHTA and CDR2 FQGNSA come from the germline V gene. This CDR3 is built from 15 residues. CDR3 nucleotides: TGTGCCAGCAGCTTAGAAAACGGGGTAGGGAACATTCAGTACTTC. Translated, it gives CASSLENGVGNIQYF.

This clonotype was seen ten or more times. The rearrangement links TRBV19 to TRBJ1-3; no clear D. CDR3 length: 13 amino acids. Germline V gives CDR1 LNHDA, CDR2 SQIVND (reference sequence). V gave up 11 bases and J gave up 1 base, with 12 bases separating them. The DNA of the CDR3 is TGTGCCGCTACCTCTTTTTCTGGAAACACCATATATTTT. It yields the protein CAATSFSGNTIYF.

With regard to this clonotype: A much larger clone lies a single base off, so this may be a read error. The chain recombines TRBV27 with TRBJ2-6; D not resolved. V was shortened by 7 bases and J by 1 base, with 11 bases between the two germline ends. Germline CDR1 and CDR2: MNHEY and SMNVEV (reference sequence). CDR3 length: 15 amino acids. The CDR3 region is CASNNSESGANVLTF. DNA for the CDR3: TGTGCCAGCAACAACTCCGAGTCTGGGGCCAACGTCCTGACTTTC.